This TCR beta chain was identified during a study of blood T cell repertoires in COVID-19. The wider study: From the United States, Italy and Spain came samples of acute and convalescent COVID-19.

Cohort 3 recovered donors had two negative PCRs, clearance, or symptom resolution. Clones were read by immunoSEQ multiplex PCR, and TCRdb kept only the in-frame ones, dropping some. The table lists about 230,000 clones, approximately 80% of them singletons. This CDR3 is 19 amino acids long. J was trimmed by 6 bases and V by 0 bases; bases with no gene match: 15. Looked up from germline, CDR1 is SGHNT and CDR2 is YYREEE (reference sequence). The material sequenced was PBMCs or T cells enriched from blood (not recorded which). This TCR was sampled from a man aged 60 to 75 who had recovered from COVID-19. The gene calls are TRBV5-4 and TRBJ1-2; TRBD1 aligns across 12 bases. The CDR3 sequence: CASSLGHLLGTGGSDGYTF. CDR3 nucleotide sequence: TGTGCCAGCAGCTTGGGGCATCTTTTAGGGACAGGGGGCTCGGATGGCTACACCTTC.